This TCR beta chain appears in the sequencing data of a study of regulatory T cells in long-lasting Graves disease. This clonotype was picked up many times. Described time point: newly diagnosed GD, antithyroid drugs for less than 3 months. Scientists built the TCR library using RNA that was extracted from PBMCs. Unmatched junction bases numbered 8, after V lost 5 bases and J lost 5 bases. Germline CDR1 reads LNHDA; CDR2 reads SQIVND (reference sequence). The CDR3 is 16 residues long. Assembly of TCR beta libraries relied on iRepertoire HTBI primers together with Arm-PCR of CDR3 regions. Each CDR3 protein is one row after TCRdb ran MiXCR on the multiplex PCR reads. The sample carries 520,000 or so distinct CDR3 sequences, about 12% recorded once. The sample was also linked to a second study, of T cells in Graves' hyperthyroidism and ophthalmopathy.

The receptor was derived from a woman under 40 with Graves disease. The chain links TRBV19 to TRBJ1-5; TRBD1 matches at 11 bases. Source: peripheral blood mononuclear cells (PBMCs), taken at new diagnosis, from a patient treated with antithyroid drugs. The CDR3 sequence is CASSADRGLGDQPQHF. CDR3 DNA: TGTGCCAGTAGTGCGGACAGGGGGCTGGGGGATCAGCCCCAGCATTTT. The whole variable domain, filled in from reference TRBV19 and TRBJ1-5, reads DGGITQSPKYLFRKEGQNVTLSCEQNLNHDAMYWYRQDPGQGLRLIYYSQIVNDFQKGDIAEGYSVSREKKESFPLTVTSAQKNPTAFYLCASSADRGLGDQPQHFGDGTRLSIL.